This T cell receptor beta chain was identified in a study of long-term antiretroviral therapy in people with HIV. The length of the CDR3 is 13 residues. Germline V gives CDR1 MNHNS, CDR2 SASEGT. The V and J ends lost 7 bases and 5 bases respectively, with 15 bases between them. Survey level was the resolution at which the v3.0 immunoSEQ assay ran. The table came from immunoSEQ multiplex PCR; TCRdb's copy has only in-frame clones and leaves some out. The table shows 30,000 to 40,000 clones, with roughly 85% occurring only once. Details on this clone: What it recognizes is unknown.

Study observations and caveats: Post-ART diversity increased but stayed below transplant donor controls. Pre-ART-expanded clones dominated the repertoire at all time points.

The chain is built from TRBV6-1 and TRBJ2-7; D may correspond to TRBD1 or TRBD2 (5 bases each). Source: unsorted PBMCs, taken 0.4 years before starting antiretroviral therapy. The TCR was taken from a man aged 18 to 30 with HIV. The CDR3, as DNA: TGTGCCAGCACCTTGGGATGGGGGAACGAGCAGTACTTC. This sequence encodes CASTLGWGNEQYF.